Listed below are T cell receptor beta chains from one sample, sequenced in a study of blood T cell repertoires in COVID-19. The protocol was immunoSEQ multiplex PCR, while the TCRdb copy is restricted to in-frame clones and leaves out a portion. The sample includes around 200,000 clones, 88% of them seen just once. Sequenced: peripheral blood. Every receptor here comes from a young man with active or convalescent COVID-19. Each CDR3 is given with its conserved first and last residue. D genes are given only for firm matches. The listing skips clone size in some rows; elsewhere it reads once, few, many or a size class.

cdr3_nt,cdr3_aa,cdr3_length,d_call,clone_size,v_call,j_call
TGTGCCAGCAGTCCTGTGGGACAGGGGGCAAGCTATGGCTACACCTTC,CASSPVGQGASYGYTF,16,TRBD1,.,TRBV27,TRBJ1-2
TGTGCCAGCAGCTTAAGTACAGGGTGGAACACTGAAGCTTTCTTT,CASSLSTGWNTEAFF,15,.,.,TRBV11-2,TRBJ1-1
TGTGCCACCAGTGACCCCTCTAACACAGATACGCAGTATTTT,CATSDPSNTDTQYF,14,.,.,TRBV24-1,TRBJ2-3
TGTGCCATCAGTGCTAGACAGGGGTTGGAGCACACTGAAGCTTTCTTT,CAISARQGLEHTEAFF,16,TRBD1,.,TRBV10-3,TRBJ1-1
TGCAGCGTTGTGGCGGATACCTCTTACGAGCAGTACTTC,CSVVADTSYEQYF,13,.,.,TRBV29-1,TRBJ2-7
TGTGCCAGCAGCGATGTCCGGAGCACTGAAGCTTTCTTT,CASSDVRSTEAFF,13,.,once,TRBV6-5,TRBJ1-1
TGTGCCAGCAGCTTAGGTCCGACAGGACAGAACACTGAAGCTTTCTTT,CASSLGPTGQNTEAFF,16,.,.,TRBV7-2,TRBJ1-1
TGTGCCAGCAGTCTGACAGACAGGGGGGTCGAGACCCAGTACTTC,CASSLTDRGVETQYF,15,TRBD1,.,TRBV5-6,TRBJ2-5
TGTGCCAGCAACCAGGGACCGGGAGCTGAGCAGTTCTTC,CASNQGPGAEQFF,13,.,.,TRBV6-5,TRBJ2-1
TGCGCCAGCAGCTTGCAGGGGCTGTTAGATACGCAGTATTTT,CASSLQGLLDTQYF,14,.,once,TRBV5-1,TRBJ2-3
TGTGCCAGCAGCTTAGTTGGGGGGGTTACCTATAATTCACCCCTCCACTTT,CASSLVGGVTYNSPLHF,17,.,once,TRBV11-2,TRBJ1-6
TGTGCCAGCAGTCCGTCCGGGACAGCCTGGGGTGGCTACACCTTC,CASSPSGTAWGGYTF,15,TRBD1,.,TRBV27,TRBJ1-2
TGTGCCAGTAGACCCACAGGGTCTACGGGAAACACCATATATTTT,CASRPTGSTGNTIYF,15,.,.,TRBV19,TRBJ1-3
TGTGCCAGCAGTGAAGCCCCGGGAAAGACCCATCAGCCCCAGCATTTT,CASSEAPGKTHQPQHF,16,.,.,TRBV6-1,TRBJ1-5
TGCGCCAGCAGCTTGGGGGCGGGGTCCTTCTTAATAAACCTTTCCGATGAGCAGTTCTTC,CASSLGAGSFLINLSDEQFF,20,.,.,TRBV5-1,TRBJ2-1
TGTGCCAGCAGCACAGGACAGGGGGCGGACGAGCAGTACTTC,CASSTGQGADEQYF,14,TRBD1,.,TRBV5-4,TRBJ2-7
TGTGCCAGCAGACCCGGGGTGGGGGCCGCGGGGAACACTGAAGCTTTCTTT,CASRPGVGAAGNTEAFF,17,.,once,TRBV28,TRBJ1-1
TGCAGCGTTGAAGTCGGCAGGGGCCATGGCTACACCTTC,CSVEVGRGHGYTF,13,.,.,TRBV29-1,TRBJ1-2
TGCGCCAGCAGCCAAGATACGGGGATGCTATACAATGAGCAGTTCTTC,CASSQDTGMLYNEQFF,16,.,.,TRBV4-1,TRBJ2-1
TGTGCCAGCAGCCCGACTAATCTCGGCGCCTACGAGCAGTACTTC,CASSPTNLGAYEQYF,15,.,.,TRBV5-4,TRBJ2-7
TGTGCCAGCAGCACAGGACAGGGCGCGAACACTGAAGCTTTCTTT,CASSTGQGANTEAFF,15,.,.,TRBV21-1,TRBJ1-1
TGTGCCACCAGTGTCGGTGGCAATCAGCCCCAGCATTTT,CATSVGGNQPQHF,13,.,.,TRBV24-1,TRBJ1-5
TGTGCCAGCAGCTTTAGCGGGACTGAGCAGTTCTTC,CASSFSGTEQFF,12,TRBD2,.,TRBV7-9,TRBJ2-1
TGTGCCAGCAGTGAATTCAGGGGCAGGGTCGGCTACACCTTC,CASSEFRGRVGYTF,14,.,.,TRBV6-1,TRBJ1-2
TGTGCCAGCAGCCCCCAACCTCCGGGACTAGCGTCAGAGACCCAGTACTTC,CASSPQPPGLASETQYF,17,TRBD2,.,TRBV3-1/TRBV3-2,TRBJ2-5
TGTGCCAGCAGCTTGACGGGGGGGCAGACTAATGAAAAACTGTTTTTT,CASSLTGGQTNEKLFF,16,.,.,TRBV5-5,TRBJ1-4
TGTGCCAGTACCCGTCCTCCGGGGAACACTGAAGCTTTCTTT,CASTRPPGNTEAFF,14,.,once,TRBV19,TRBJ1-1
TGCAGCGTTGAAAGGTTAAGGGGGCTAATAGACCTTAACTATGGCTACACCTTC,CSVERLRGLIDLNYGYTF,18,TRBD1,.,TRBV29-1,TRBJ1-2